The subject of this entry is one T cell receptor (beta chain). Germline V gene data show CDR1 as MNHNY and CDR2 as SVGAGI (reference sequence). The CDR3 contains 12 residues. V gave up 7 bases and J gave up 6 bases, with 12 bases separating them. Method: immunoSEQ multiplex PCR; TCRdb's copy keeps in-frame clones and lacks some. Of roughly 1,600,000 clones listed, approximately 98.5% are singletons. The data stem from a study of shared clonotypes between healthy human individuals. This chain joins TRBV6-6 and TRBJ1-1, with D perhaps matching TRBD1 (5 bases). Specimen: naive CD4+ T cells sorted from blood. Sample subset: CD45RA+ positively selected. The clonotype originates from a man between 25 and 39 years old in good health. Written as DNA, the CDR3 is TGTGCCAGCACCTCAGGGTGGCCTGAAGCTTTCTTT. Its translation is CASTSGWPEAFF.